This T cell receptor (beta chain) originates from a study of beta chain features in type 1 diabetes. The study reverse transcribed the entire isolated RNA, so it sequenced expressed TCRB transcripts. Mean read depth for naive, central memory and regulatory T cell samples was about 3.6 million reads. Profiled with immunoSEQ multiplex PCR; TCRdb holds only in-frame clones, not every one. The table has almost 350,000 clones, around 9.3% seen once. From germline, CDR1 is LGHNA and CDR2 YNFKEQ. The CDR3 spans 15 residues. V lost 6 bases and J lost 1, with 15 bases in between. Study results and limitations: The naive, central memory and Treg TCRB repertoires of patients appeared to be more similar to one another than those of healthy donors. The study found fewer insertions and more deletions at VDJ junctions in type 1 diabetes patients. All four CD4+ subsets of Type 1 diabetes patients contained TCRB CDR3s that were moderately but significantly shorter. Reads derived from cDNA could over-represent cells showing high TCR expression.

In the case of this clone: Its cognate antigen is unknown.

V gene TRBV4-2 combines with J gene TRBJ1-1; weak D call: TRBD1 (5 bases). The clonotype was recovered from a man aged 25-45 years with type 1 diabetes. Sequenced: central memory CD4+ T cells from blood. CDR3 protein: CASRLGSGKNTEAFF. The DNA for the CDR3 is TGTGCCAGCAGACTGGGATCAGGGAAGAACACTGAAGCTTTCTTT.